The present T cell receptor (beta chain) was sequenced within a study of neurological immune-mediated disorders. Study at large: Secondary progressive cases numbered 3 among the roughly 34 multiple sclerosis patients, while the other 31 were relapsing-remitting.

TCRdb ran MiXCR on the 5' RACE reads and lists one entry per CDR3 protein. This sample yields about 120,000 distinct CDR3 sequences, of which 3.2% are seen a single time; around 1.2% belongs to the top ten. Study-wide results and caveats: Levels of TCR clonal expansion peaked in HTLV-1-associated myelopathy and reached their lowest in multiple sclerosis, under those of healthy controls.

This clonotype was seen repeatedly, ten times or more. Its antigen is unknown. CDR1 is MNHEY, CDR2 SVGAGI, per germline. The CDR3 is made up of 15 amino acids. The germline V and J ends were trimmed by 0 bases and 3 bases, with 11 bases remaining between them. This TCR came from a woman in her twenties or thirties with multiple sclerosis. Sequencing input: PBMCs. The chain joins TRBV6-5 to TRBJ1-1; possible D gene TRBD1, 6 bases. CDR3 sequence: CASSYSAGDDTEAFF. CDR3 nucleotides: TGTGCCAGCAGTTACTCAGCAGGGGACGACACTGAAGCTTTCTTT.